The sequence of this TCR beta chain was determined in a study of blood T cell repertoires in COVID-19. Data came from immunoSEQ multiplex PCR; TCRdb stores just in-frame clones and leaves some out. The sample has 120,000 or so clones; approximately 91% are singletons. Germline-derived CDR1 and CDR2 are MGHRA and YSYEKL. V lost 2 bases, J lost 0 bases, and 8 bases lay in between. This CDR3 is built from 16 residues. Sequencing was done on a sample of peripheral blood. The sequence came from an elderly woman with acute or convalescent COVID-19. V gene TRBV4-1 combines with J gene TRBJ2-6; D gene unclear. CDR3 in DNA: TGCGCCAGCAGCCAATGGGCCCGCTCTGGGGCCAACGTCCTGACTTTC. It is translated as CASSQWARSGANVLTF.